The clone carrying this T cell receptor (beta chain) occurred many times. The antigen is unknown. These data are taken from a study of T cells in Graves' hyperthyroidism and ophthalmopathy. These patients, aged 18 to 65, had recently diagnosed hyperthyroidism lasting under 2 months. The PBMCs studied were ones that came from about 9.9 ml fresh peripheral blood. RNA transcripts provided the source from which TCR beta CDR3 regions were amplified. HTBI primers were the set used in a first-round RT-PCR of the TCR CDR3. TCRdb redid the calling of the multiplex PCR reads with MiXCR, one entry per CDR3 protein. The table shows about 580,000 distinct CDR3 sequences, with roughly 14% occurring only once. Study observations and caveats: The majority of expanded thyroid clonotypes above 0.001 also appeared in blood.

The TCR was taken from a woman in her 30s with Graves' hyperthyroidism that later progressed to Graves' ophthalmopathy. Sample: blood.

The CDR3 DNA is TGTGCCAGCAGTGAAGGGGAAGGGGATATAGCCTACGAGCAGTACTTC. The encoded protein is CASSEGEGDIAYEQYF. The V and J genes are TRBV2 and TRBJ2-7; perhaps TRBD1 as D (5 bases). The CDR3 sequence is 16 residues long. V lost 1 base and J 2 bases, leaving 15 bases between the germline ends. Germline V gives CDR1 SNHLY, CDR2 FYNNEI.